Following are 24 T cell receptor beta chains from one sample sequenced in a study of T cell responses to AZD1222 COVID-19 vaccine (dated by TCRdb to the early 2020s). This specimen's time point label, interpreted: about 28 days (+/-7) after the second vaccine dose. The library was generated by the immunoSEQ multiplex PCR assay. TCRdb mirrors the immuneACCESS table, restricted to in-frame sequences. Some clones are absent from its copies; in checked studies, under half trace to an unresolved V gene, and the reason for the others is unknown. Across this sample there are roughly 80,000 clones, with around nine tenths seen only once. About 3.5% of the sample is held by the ten biggest clonotypes. The sequencing used peripheral blood, collected 28 days after the second AZD1222 dose. These receptor sequences come from an adult who received the AZD1222 COVID-19 vaccine.

The sample holds one count of this clone. The J gene is TRBJ2-1, the V gene TRBV5-4; 12 bases are a match to TRBD2. CDR1 is SGHNT and CDR2 is YYREEE in the germline V gene (reference sequence). The CDR3 extends over 16 amino acids. The J segment lost 10 bases and the V segment lost 4 bases, leaving 12 bases of the junction unmatched. The chain's CDR3 is CASSRPLAGGAQEQFF. The DNA for the CDR3 is TGTGCCAGCAGCAGACCACTAGCGGGGGGAGCTCAGGAGCAGTTCTTC.

This chain joins TRBV9 and TRBJ2-1; D might be TRBD2 (6 bases). The CDR3 consists of 12 residues. The V and J ends lost 2 bases and 8 bases respectively, with 8 bases between them. Germline CDR1 is SGDLS and CDR2 is YYNGEE. The CDR3: CASSVGGHEQFF. The CDR3, as DNA: TGTGCCAGCAGCGTGGGGGGACATGAGCAGTTCTTC.

The chain joins TRBV20-1 to TRBJ2-7; D call uncertain. Germline-derived CDR1 and CDR2 are DFQATT and SNEGSKA (reference sequence). The CDR3 is 13 amino acids. V was pared by 3 bases and J by 4 bases, with 13 bases between. The DNA for the CDR3 is TGCAGTGCTAGTGAGCCGATTACATACGAGCAGTACTTC. Amino acid sequence: CSASEPITYEQYF.

The chain carries TRBV7-2 and TRBJ1-2, with TRBD1 matching 10 bases. This CDR3 region has 15 residues. CDR1 SGHTA and CDR2 FQGNSA come from the germline V gene. With 2 bases clipped from V and 5 bases from J, the junction kept 5 bases outside the gene matches. Here the CDR3 reads CASSLSRTGGYGYTF. DNA for the CDR3: TGTGCCAGCAGCTTAAGTAGGACAGGGGGATATGGCTACACCTTC. Filled out from reference TRBV7-2 and TRBJ1-2, the complete variable domain reads GAGVSQSPSNKVTEKGKDVELRCDPISGHTALYWYRQSLGQGLEFLIYFQGNSAPDKSGLPSDRFSAERTGGSVSTLTIQRTQQEDSAVYLCASSLSRTGGYGYTFGSGTRLTVV.

The rearrangement joins TRBV9 to TRBJ1-3; D is unresolved. Germline V gene lookup returns CDR1 SGDLS and CDR2 YYNGEE. The CDR3 covers 15 residues. Trimming took off 0 bases at V and 2 bases at J, with 9 bases between the two ends. In nucleotides, the CDR3 is TGTGCCAGCAGCGTAGTGTACGGCACTGGAAACACCATATATTTT. This encodes CASSVVYGTGNTIYF.

The chain uses TRBV6-5 and TRBJ2-1, with TRBD1 matching over 7 bases. CDR1 and CDR2 (germline): MNHEY, SVGAGI. V lost 5 bases, J lost 4 bases, and 5 bases stayed unmatched. There are 14 residues in the CDR3. For the CDR3, the DNA is TGTGCCAGCAGTCGTACAGGGGTATACAATGAGCAGTTCTTC. It specifies CASSRTGVYNEQFF.

J is TRBJ1-4 and V is TRBV4-1, with D hard to call. This CDR3 region has 16 residues. The V end lost 1 base, the J end lost 4 bases, and 13 bases lay between the germline ends. The germline gives CDR1 MGHRA, CDR2 YSYEKL. The CDR3 protein is CASSQGPSINNEKLFF. CDR3 bases: TGCGCCAGCAGCCAAGGCCCGAGCATTAATAATGAAAAACTGTTTTTT.

This chain connects TRBV9 to TRBJ1-4; 10 bases fit TRBD1. The CDR3 totals 18 residues. Germline CDR1 and CDR2: SGDLS and YYNGEE. V trimming: 0 bases; J trimming: 6 bases; junction bases outside the gene matches: 11. The CDR3 protein is CASSVALDRGFGDEKLFF. The CDR3, as DNA: TGTGCCAGCAGCGTAGCCCTGGACAGGGGGTTTGGTGATGAAAAACTGTTTTTT. Complete variable domain (other parts from reference TRBV9 and TRBJ1-4): DSGVTQTPKHLITATGQRVTLRCSPRSGDLSVYWYQQSLDQGLQFLIQYYNGEERAKGNILERFSAQQFPDLHSELNLSSLELGDSALYFCASSVALDRGFGDEKLFFGSGTQLSVL.

The CDR3 DNA follows: TGTGCCAGCAGCTTGGCAGGGTCGCTCTACGAGCAGTACTTC. Translated: CASSLAGSLYEQYF. J is TRBJ2-7 and V is TRBV5-4; the D gene is possibly TRBD1 (5 bases). Germline V gene lookup returns CDR1 SGHNT and CDR2 YYREEE (reference sequence). The V end was cut by 0 bases, the J end by 3 bases, with 10 bases between. This CDR3 spans 14 amino acids.

V and J are TRBV19 and TRBJ1-2; tentatively, D is TRBD1 (5 bases). V lost 6 bases, J lost 8 bases, and 16 bases lay in between. CDR3 length: 13 amino acids. The germline CDR1 and CDR2 sequences are LNHDA and SQIVND (reference sequence). The CDR3 nucleotides read TGTGCCAGTAGGTCCAGGGAGGACGTAGGCTACACCTTC. It yields the protein CASRSREDVGYTF. The whole variable domain, filled in from reference TRBV19 and TRBJ1-2, reads DGGITQSPKYLFRKEGQNVTLSCEQNLNHDAMYWYRQDPGQGLRLIYYSQIVNDFQKGDIAEGYSVSREKKESFPLTVTSAQKNPTAFYLCASRSREDVGYTFGSGTRLTVV.

The chain carries TRBV14 and TRBJ1-1; D is ambiguous. The germline V gene has CDR1 SGHDN and CDR2 FVKESK. CDR3 length: 15 amino acids. The V end was cut by 1 base, the J end by 3 bases, with 12 bases between. CDR3 in amino acids: CASSQVGGSDTEAFF. CDR3 sequence (DNA): TGTGCCAGCAGCCAAGTCGGCGGGTCCGACACTGAAGCTTTCTTT.

The chain joins TRBV10-3 to TRBJ2-5; 7 bases fit TRBD2. Trimming cost V 6 bases and J 0 bases; bases outside gene matches: 10. This CDR3 spans 16 amino acids. Germline V gene lookup returns CDR1 ENHRY and CDR2 SYGVKD. CDR3 in DNA: TGTGCCATCAGGGGGGGAGGGGCTTCGGACCAAGAGACCCAGTACTTC. This translates into CAIRGGGASDQETQYF.

The chain recombines TRBV3-1 (or the pseudogene TRBV3-2) with TRBJ2-7; D uncertain. CDR1 LGHDT and CDR2 YNNKEL come from the germline V gene (reference sequence). The V and J ends lost 3 bases and 3 bases respectively, with 9 bases between them. The CDR3 loop spans 13 amino acids. CDR3 nucleotide sequence: TGTGCCAGCAGCCAGGGGAATCTCTACGAGCAGTACTTC. Translation: CASSQGNLYEQYF.

V is TRBV30 and J is TRBJ1-1; D call uncertain. Germline values: CDR1 GTSNPN, CDR2 SVGIG (reference sequence). This CDR3 spans 11 amino acids. V was clipped by 5 bases and J by 2 bases, with 6 bases between them. The CDR3 protein is CAWRQNTEAFF. The CDR3, as DNA: TGTGCCTGGCGGCAAAACACTGAAGCTTTCTTT.

This clone has just a few counts. J is TRBJ1-1 and V is TRBV2, with D possibly TRBD1 on 5 matching bases. Germline values: CDR1 SNHLY, CDR2 FYNNEI. The V gene lost 3 bases and the J gene lost 1 base, with 9 bases spanning the gap. The CDR3 consists of 14 residues. The chain's CDR3 is CASSEVTANTEAFF. The CDR3 coding sequence is TGTGCCAGCAGTGAGGTGACAGCGAACACTGAAGCTTTCTTT.

The genes are TRBV7-3 and TRBJ1-1, with 7 bases aligning to TRBD1. The CDR3 length is 16 residues. CDR1 SGHTA and CDR2 FQGTGA come from the germline V gene. V shed 3 bases and J 7 bases; nucleotides not matched to a gene: 14. This CDR3 reads CASSFGLLGQINEAFF. The CDR3 DNA sequence: TGTGCCAGCAGCTTTGGCCTGTTGGGACAGATCAATGAAGCTTTCTTT.

The rearrangement joins TRBV12-3 or TRBV12-4 to TRBJ1-2, with unresolved D. V lost 1 base, J lost 6 bases, and 9 bases lay in between. The CDR3 length is 13 residues. CDR3 bases: TGTGCCAGCAGTTTAGACAGCCCGGATGGCTACACCTTC. Translation: CASSLDSPDGYTF.

This clone was seen a few times. The chain employs TRBV6-5 and TRBJ1-2; no reliable D call. Germline lookup yields CDR1 MNHEY and CDR2 SVGAGI. Trimming removed 4 bases at V and 5 bases at J, with 14 bases between. This CDR3 region has 14 residues. DNA of the CDR3: TGTGCCAGCAGTTCCCCCGACACTCTATATGGCTACACCTTC. Amino acid sequence: CASSSPDTLYGYTF.

The gene calls are TRBV11-3 and TRBJ2-7, with 7 bases identical to TRBD2. The CDR3 is 15 residues long. Germline CDR1 reads SGHNT; CDR2 reads YENEEA. J lost 2 bases, V lost 1 base, and 5 bases had no gene match. CDR3 residues: CASSLGASGTYEQYF. In DNA form, the CDR3 reads TGTGCCAGCAGCTTAGGGGCTAGCGGTACCTACGAGCAGTACTTC.

The rearrangement links TRBV3-1 (or the pseudogene TRBV3-2) to TRBJ1-4; D remains ambiguous. Trimming removed 5 bases from V and 4 bases from J, with 11 bases in between. This CDR3 is built from 14 residues. Germline assignment: CDR1 LGHDT and CDR2 YNNKEL (reference sequence). In nucleotides, the CDR3 is TGTGCCAGCAGCTCCGGGGAATTTAATGAAAAACTGTTTTTT. Translated: CASSSGEFNEKLFF.

The chain joins TRBV30 to TRBJ1-1; a possible D gene is TRBD1 (5 bases). CDR1 and CDR2 from the germline V gene are GTSNPN and SVGIG (reference sequence). CDR3 size: 16 residues. Trimming stripped 2 bases from V and 1 base from J, with 17 bases between. The CDR3 reads CAWSPHYLGPNTEAFF. The CDR3 DNA is TGTGCCTGGAGTCCTCACTACTTGGGGCCGAACACTGAAGCTTTCTTT.

This chain uses TRBV2 with TRBJ1-4; the match to TRBD1 covers 9 bases. The CDR3 has 15 amino acids. Germline loops: CDR1 SNHLY, CDR2 FYNNEI. J gave up 6 bases and V 7 bases, and 9 bases lay outside the gene matches. The CDR3 spells CASTRDRVGDEKLFF. CDR3 DNA: TGTGCCAGCACTCGGGACAGGGTAGGGGATGAAAAACTGTTTTTT.

This chain uses TRBV6-5 with TRBJ1-1, with TRBD1 as a possible D gene (5 bases). Trimming took off 5 bases at V and 7 bases at J, with 17 bases between the two ends. The CDR3 extends over 14 amino acids. CDR1 MNHEY and CDR2 SVGAGI come from the germline V gene. The CDR3 here is CASSPRGVKSEAFF. The CDR3, as DNA: TGTGCCAGCAGTCCCCGAGGGGTAAAGAGTGAAGCTTTCTTT.

The chain couples TRBV5-4 to TRBJ2-3, with a possible D match to TRBD2 (6 bases). V was cut by 0 bases and J by 8 bases, with 16 bases left in between. CDR1 is SGHNT and CDR2 is YYREEE in the germline V gene (reference sequence). CDR3 length: 15 residues. The CDR3 nucleotides are TGTGCCAGCAGCTTGGCCGGTAGCGGTCGGGTTACGCAGTATTTT. It yields the protein CASSLAGSGRVTQYF. The full variable domain, rest sourced from reference TRBV5-4 and TRBJ2-3, is ETGVTQSPTHLIKTRGQQVTLRCSSQSGHNTVSWYQQALGQGPQFIFQYYREEENGRGNFPPRFSGLQFPNYSSELNVNALELDDSALYLCASSLAGSGRVTQYFGPGTRLTVL.